This T cell receptor (beta chain) was documented in a study of blood T cell repertoires in COVID-19. Overall study context: COVID-19 samples, acute and convalescent, were from the United States, Italy and Spain. T cells, B-cell-depleted T cells, or PBMCs supplied cDNA or gDNA.

Seattle patients were enrolled while actively infected and followed longitudinally. This clone is a singleton in its sample. Authors' methods: For nucleated cells, counts were estimated from reference gene primer amplification. Sequenced by immunoSEQ multiplex PCR; TCRdb stores in-frame clones only, minus some. The V and J calls and clone size come from that table; D and trimming were worked out from the DNA. Of 150,000 to 250,000 clones detected, 94% appear once; the ten largest clones hold 0.6% to 0.9%. Trimming at V came to 2 bases and at J to 0 bases, leaving 7 bases not matched to a gene. Germline assignment: CDR1 SGHTA and CDR2 FQGNSA. The CDR3 totals 16 residues.

J is TRBJ2-7 and V is TRBV7-2; 7 bases are shared with TRBD2. The sample taken for sequencing was peripheral blood. This sequence originates from a man aged 25-45 years with COVID-19, enrolled during active disease. DNA of the CDR3: TGTGCCAGCAGCTTATTTTTAAGCGGGGTCTCCTACGAGCAGTACTTC. The encoded protein is CASSLFLSGVSYEQYF.